This TCR beta chain was sequenced in a study of cytomegalovirus exposure and HLA in healthy donors. Overall study context: Out of about 179 million T cells, an earlier analysis found fewer than 140 million unique TCR beta sequences in total.

Study-level points and caveats: As was reported, the classifier diagnosed cytomegalovirus status with high specificity and sensitivity. Among donors in an Asian-associated ancestry cluster, a later analysis reportedly found fewer N-insertions than the roughly 670-donor mean.

This clone turned up a few times. Its antigen is not known. The CDR3 spans 15 residues. Per germline, CDR1 SNHLY and CDR2 FYNNEI. The V end was cut by 0 bases, the J end by 7 bases, with 12 bases between. 60 Vbeta and 13 Jbeta primers were used in PCR. TCRdb keeps only in-frame clones here, not all; method: immunoSEQ multiplex PCR. The sample includes roughly 190,000 clones, 75% to 80% of them seen just once. The V and J genes are TRBV2 and TRBJ1-4; no reliable D call. Sequencing input: PBMCs. The origin of this receptor is a young woman in good health and CMV-seropositive. DNA for the CDR3: TGTGCCAGCAGTGAAGCGGGCGTAGTAGGTGAAAAACTGTTTTTT. Its translation is CASSEAGVVGEKLFF.